A single sample is the source of the 9 T cell receptor beta chains below, sequenced in a study of blood T cell repertoires in COVID-19. Only in-frame clones appear in the TCRdb table, and some are missing; sequencing was by immunoSEQ multiplex PCR. The sample includes 20,000 to 25,000 clones, 70% to 90% of them seen just once. The specimen was peripheral blood. The receptors shown here come from a human donor in a cohort sampled during active COVID-19. The donor label of this sample is uncertain.

The chain couples TRBV6-5 to TRBJ2-2, with 10 bases matching TRBD1. The CDR3 contains 15 residues. CDR1 MNHEY and CDR2 SVGAGI come from the germline V gene. The trim removed 6 bases at V and 5 bases at J, leaving 6 bases unmatched. CDR3 amino acids: CASRLTGGATGELFF. CDR3 sequence (DNA): TGTGCCAGCAGATTGACAGGGGGCGCAACCGGGGAGCTGTTTTTT.

Remarks on this clone: Other DNA sequences in the sample encode the same CDR3. This sequence joins TRBV7-2 and TRBJ2-1, with 10 bases that match TRBD2. Losses at the gene ends were 3 bases for V and 9 bases for J; bases not matched to a gene: 2. The CDR3 has 13 amino acids. Per germline, CDR1 SGHTA and CDR2 FQGNSA. In DNA, the CDR3 is TGTGCCAGCAGCTTGGAGCGGGAGGGTGAGCAGTTCTTC. It is translated as CASSLEREGEQFF.

This clone was seen a few times. The V call is TRBV27, the J call TRBJ2-2, with D possibly TRBD2 on 5 matching bases. V was shortened by 0 bases and J by 6 bases, with 8 bases between the two germline ends. Germline CDR1 reads MNHEY; CDR2 reads SMNVEV (reference sequence). This CDR3 contains 14 residues. The CDR3 DNA follows: TGTGCCAGCAGTTTATCGAGGGCAGCCGGGGAGCTGTTTTTT. Protein sequence: CASSLSRAAGELFF.

With respect to this clone: The junction departs from germline at one end; a sequencing error may be responsible. The chain uses TRBV14 and TRBJ1-4; 8 nucleotides agree with TRBD1. The CDR3 is 15 amino acids. CDR1 is SGHDN, CDR2 FVKESK, per germline. The CDR3, as DNA: TGTGCCGGCAGCCACGGACAGGGCCGTAATGAAAAACTGTTTTTT. This codes for CAGSHGQGRNEKLFF.

This sequence joins TRBV3-1 (or the pseudogene TRBV3-2) and TRBJ2-3; the match to TRBD2 covers 12 bases. This CDR3 has 15 residues. V shed 2 bases and J 3 bases; nucleotides not matched to a gene: 0. Germline V gene data show CDR1 as LGHDT and CDR2 as YNNKEL (reference sequence). The CDR3: CASSQTSGRTDTQYF. The CDR3 DNA is TGTGCCAGCAGCCAAACTAGCGGGAGGACAGATACGCAGTATTTT.

This clone was counted a few times. J is TRBJ2-1 and V is TRBV7-9, with TRBD2 matching 7 bases. Germline loops: CDR1 SEHNR, CDR2 FQNEAQ (reference sequence). The CDR3 spans 14 residues. Germline trimming cut 4 bases from V and 5 bases from J; bases unmatched to any gene: 5. CDR3 protein: CASSSDREDNEQFF. For the CDR3, the DNA is TGTGCCAGCAGCTCAGATCGGGAGGACAATGAGCAGTTCTTC. Full variable domain (rest looked up from reference TRBV7-9 and TRBJ2-1): DTGVSQNPRHKITKRGQNVTFRCDPISEHNRLYWYRQTLGQGPEFLTYFQNEAQLEKSRLLSDRFSAERPKGSFSTLEIQRTEQGDSAMYLCASSSDREDNEQFFGPGTRLTVL.

The rearrangement links TRBV2 to TRBJ1-5, with a weak D call TRBD1 (6 bases). CDR3 length equals 13 residues. The germline V gene encodes CDR1 SNHLY and CDR2 FYNNEI. V lost 7 bases, J lost 5 bases, and 12 bases lay in between. Here the CDR3 DNA reads TGTGCCAGCAAGGGGGGGGGCGATCAGCCCCAGCATTTT. Protein: CASKGGGDQPQHF.

The chain is built from TRBV2 and TRBJ1-5; D unclear. Germline loops: CDR1 SNHLY, CDR2 FYNNEI. The germline V and J ends were trimmed by 7 bases and 6 bases, with 16 bases remaining between them. CDR3 length: 14 residues. This chain's CDR3 is CASTEGREGQPQHF. Written as DNA, the CDR3 is TGTGCCAGCACTGAGGGAAGGGAGGGTCAGCCCCAGCATTTT.

The V gene is TRBV6-5, the J gene TRBJ1-4, with D hard to call. The CDR3 runs to 15 residues. The V and J ends lost 3 bases and 5 bases respectively, with 13 bases between them. Per germline, CDR1 MNHEY and CDR2 SVGAGI. DNA of the CDR3: TGTGCCAGCAGTTATACAACAGCTCCCAATGAAAAACTGTTTTTT. This codes for CASSYTTAPNEKLFF.